This T cell receptor beta chain was captured in a study of cytomegalovirus exposure and HLA in healthy donors. The overall study: A previous analysis identified 117 million unique TCR beta sequences derived from roughly 190 million T cells. General study points: Under in vitro conditions, three CMV-associated chains were confirmed as specific for CMV antigens.

PCR involved 60 Vbeta and 13 Jbeta primers. This table comes from immunoSEQ multiplex PCR, and its TCRdb copy is limited to in-frame clones, with some not included. Among about 140,000 clones listed, more than 75% were seen once. Germline lookup yields CDR1 GTSNPN and CDR2 SVGIG (reference sequence). Trimming removed 2 bases from V and 7 bases from J, with 15 bases in between. This CDR3 has 15 residues. To note about this clone: Its antigen is unidentified.

The TCR comes from a male donor in good health and CMV-seronegative. The J gene is TRBJ1-6, the V gene TRBV30; D gene ambiguous. The sequencing input was PBMCs. The CDR3 nucleotides are TGTGCCTGGAGTCCCAGTGCCGGGATGAATTCACCCCTCCACTTT. Translation: CAWSPSAGMNSPLHF.